The source of this TCR beta chain is a study of blood T cell repertoires in COVID-19. Study-wide context: Samples representing acute and convalescent COVID-19 were sourced from the United States, Italy and Spain. PBMCs, B-cell-depleted T cells, or T cells provided the cDNA or gDNA that made up the material.

V was shortened by 3 bases and J by 10 bases, with 16 bases between the two germline ends. Germline lookup yields CDR1 DFQATT and CDR2 SNEGSKA (reference sequence). The CDR3 totals 14 residues. As processed by the authors: Counts of nucleated cells, estimated from reference gene primer amplification, were obtained. Libraries were prepared by immunoSEQ multiplex PCR; TCRdb keeps only in-frame clonotypes and omits some of them. Clone size and V and J calls were adopted from that table, with D and trimming inferred from the DNA. The sample has around 250,000 clones, about 88% seen once. The rearrangement joins TRBV20-1 to TRBJ1-6; tentatively, D is TRBD1 (6 bases). The sequenced material came from peripheral blood. This TCR came from a woman aged 40-49 years who had recovered from COVID-19. The CDR3 DNA reads TGCAGTGCTAGTAGATCGGGGGGCAAATCACCCCTCCACTTT. Its translation: CSASRSGGKSPLHF.